The present TCR delta chain was sequenced within a study of Vδ1+ human thymocytes. The study, taken as a whole, reports: TRG sequences recurred across donors, whereas TRD sequences stayed essentially private. Highly polyclonal TRG and TRD repertoires with Gaussian CDR3 length distributions appeared in thymus.

Extracted RNA was reverse transcribed into cDNA. The CDR3 regions were amplified by multiplex PCR from V-gene primers to a constant-region primer. TCRdb processed the multiplex PCR reads again with the CATT caller. Of over 65,000 delta-chain clones listed, 30% to 45% are singletons. Purity of the sorted Vdelta1+ thymocytes ranged from roughly 97% to 99.6%. On this clone itself: Antigen: not known.

Germline CDR1 is TSWWSYY and CDR2 is QGS. Trimming took 5 bases from V and 3 from J; bases not matched to a gene: 34. The CDR3 extends over 25 amino acids. Sequences were obtained from Vdelta1+ gamma-delta thymocytes from the thymus. As to subset: FACS-sorted CD3+ TCRalphabeta- TCRVdelta1+ TCRVdelta2- thymocytes. The chain uses TRDV1 and TRDJ1, with TRDD3 identical over 12 bases. This sequence was found in a boy in the first two years of life who had congenital heart surgery. In DNA form, the CDR3 reads TGTGCTCTTGGGAGACGATTTCCACTATATATATTCGCTGGGGGATACGAAACGGGAGCCGATAAACTCATCTTT. It encodes CALGRRFPLYIFAGGYETGADKLIF.